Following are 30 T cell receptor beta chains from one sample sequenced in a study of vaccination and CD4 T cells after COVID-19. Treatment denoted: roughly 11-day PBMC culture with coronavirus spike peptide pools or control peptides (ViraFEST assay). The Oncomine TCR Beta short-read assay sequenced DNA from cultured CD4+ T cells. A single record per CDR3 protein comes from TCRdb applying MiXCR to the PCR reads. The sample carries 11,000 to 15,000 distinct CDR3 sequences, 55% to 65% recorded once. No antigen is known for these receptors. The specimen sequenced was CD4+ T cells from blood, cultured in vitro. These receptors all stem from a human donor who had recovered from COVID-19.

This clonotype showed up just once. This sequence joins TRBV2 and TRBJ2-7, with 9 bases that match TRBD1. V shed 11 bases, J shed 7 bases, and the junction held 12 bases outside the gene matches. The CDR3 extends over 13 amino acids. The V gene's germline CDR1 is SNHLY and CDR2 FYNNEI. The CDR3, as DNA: TGTGCCCGAGGGGGGACAGGGACAGGGGAGCAGTACTTC. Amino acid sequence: CARGGTGTGEQYF.

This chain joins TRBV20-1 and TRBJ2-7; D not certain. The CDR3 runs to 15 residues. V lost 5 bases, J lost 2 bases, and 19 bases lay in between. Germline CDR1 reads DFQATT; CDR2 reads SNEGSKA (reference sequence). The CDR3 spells CSAPTGPRDTYEQYF. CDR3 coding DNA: TGCAGTGCTCCCACTGGACCTCGAGATACCTACGAGCAGTACTTC.

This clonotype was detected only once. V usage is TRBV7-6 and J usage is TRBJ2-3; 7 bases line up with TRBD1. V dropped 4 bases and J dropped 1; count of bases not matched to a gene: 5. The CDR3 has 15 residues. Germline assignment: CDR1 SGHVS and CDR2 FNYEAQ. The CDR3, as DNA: TGTGCCAGCAGCTCCGACAGGGTCCGCACAGATACGCAGTATTTT. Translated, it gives CASSSDRVRTDTQYF. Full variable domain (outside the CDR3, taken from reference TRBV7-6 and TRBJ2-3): GAGVSQSPRYKVTKRGQDVALRCDPISGHVSLYWYRQALGQGPEFLTYFNYEAQQDKSGLPNDRFSAERPEGSISTLTIQRTEQRDSAMYRCASSSDRVRTDTQYFGPGTRLTVL.

Here the CDR3 DNA reads TGTGCCTGGATCTCCAGGGACTATAATTCACCCCTCCACTTT. Protein: CAWISRDYNSPLHF. The V call is TRBV30, the J call TRBJ1-6; TRBD1 is a possible D gene (5 bases). The CDR3 is made up of 14 amino acids. V lost 4 bases and J lost 3, with 10 bases in between. Germline loops: CDR1 GTSNPN, CDR2 SVGIG (reference sequence).

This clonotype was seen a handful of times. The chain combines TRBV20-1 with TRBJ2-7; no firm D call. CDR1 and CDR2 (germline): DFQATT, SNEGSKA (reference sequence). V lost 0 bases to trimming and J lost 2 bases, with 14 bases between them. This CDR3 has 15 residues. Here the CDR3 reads CSAREANKGTYEQYF. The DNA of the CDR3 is TGCAGTGCTAGAGAGGCCAATAAGGGAACCTACGAGCAGTACTTC.

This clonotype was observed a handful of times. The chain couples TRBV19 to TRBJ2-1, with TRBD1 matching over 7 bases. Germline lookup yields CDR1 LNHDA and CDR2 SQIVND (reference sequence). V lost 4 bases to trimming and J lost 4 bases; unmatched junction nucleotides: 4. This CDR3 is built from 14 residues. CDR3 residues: CASSRDREYNEQFF. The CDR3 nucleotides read TGTGCCAGTAGTAGAGACAGGGAGTACAATGAGCAGTTCTTC.

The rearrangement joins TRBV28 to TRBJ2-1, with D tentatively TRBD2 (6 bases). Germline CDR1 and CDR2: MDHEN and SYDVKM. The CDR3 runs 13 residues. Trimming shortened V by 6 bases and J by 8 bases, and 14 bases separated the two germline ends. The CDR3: CASRLAQQYEQFF. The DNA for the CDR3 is TGTGCCAGCAGGCTAGCGCAACAATATGAGCAGTTCTTC.

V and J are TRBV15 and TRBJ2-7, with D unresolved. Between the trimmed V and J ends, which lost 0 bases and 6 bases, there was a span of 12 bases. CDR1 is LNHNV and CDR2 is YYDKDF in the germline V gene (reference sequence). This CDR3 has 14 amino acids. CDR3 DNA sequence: TGTGCCACCAGCAGAGAGAGAAGATCGGCCGAGCAGTACTTC. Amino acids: CATSRERRSAEQYF.

The CDR3 bases are TGCAGTGCTAGACTAGCGGGTGCGAACACCGGGGAGCTGTTTTTT. Its translation is CSARLAGANTGELFF. This chain links TRBV20-1 with TRBJ2-2; 8 bases fit TRBD2. CDR1 is DFQATT, CDR2 SNEGSKA, per germline (reference sequence). J gave up 0 bases and V 2 bases, and 2 bases lay outside the gene matches. The CDR3 loop spans 15 amino acids.

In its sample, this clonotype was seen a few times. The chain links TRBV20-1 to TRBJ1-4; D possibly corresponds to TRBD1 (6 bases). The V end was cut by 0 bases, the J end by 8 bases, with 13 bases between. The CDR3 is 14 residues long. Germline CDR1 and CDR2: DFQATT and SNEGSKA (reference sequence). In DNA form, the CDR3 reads TGCAGTGCTAGAGATGCAGGGGCCGGGGAAAAACTGTTTTTT. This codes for CSARDAGAGEKLFF.

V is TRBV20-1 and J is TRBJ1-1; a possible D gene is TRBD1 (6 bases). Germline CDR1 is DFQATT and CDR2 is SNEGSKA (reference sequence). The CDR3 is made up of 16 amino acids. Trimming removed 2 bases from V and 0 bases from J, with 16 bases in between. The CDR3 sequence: CSARKDRRIMNTEAFF. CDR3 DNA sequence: TGCAGTGCTAGAAAAGACAGGAGGATTATGAACACTGAAGCTTTCTTT.

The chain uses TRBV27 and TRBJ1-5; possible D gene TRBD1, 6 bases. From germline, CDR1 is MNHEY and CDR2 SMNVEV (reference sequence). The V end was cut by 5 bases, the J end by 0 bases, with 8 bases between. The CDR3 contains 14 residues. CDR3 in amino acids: CASSPDSSNQPQHF. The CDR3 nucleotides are TGTGCCAGCAGTCCGGACAGTAGCAATCAGCCCCAGCATTTT.

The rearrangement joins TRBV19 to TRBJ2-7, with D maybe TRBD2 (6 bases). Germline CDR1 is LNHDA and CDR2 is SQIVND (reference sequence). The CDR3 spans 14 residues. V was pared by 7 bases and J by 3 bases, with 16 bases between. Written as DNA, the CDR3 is TGTGCCAGTAAACAATTCCGGGAGAGCTACGAGCAGTACTTC. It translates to CASKQFRESYEQYF.

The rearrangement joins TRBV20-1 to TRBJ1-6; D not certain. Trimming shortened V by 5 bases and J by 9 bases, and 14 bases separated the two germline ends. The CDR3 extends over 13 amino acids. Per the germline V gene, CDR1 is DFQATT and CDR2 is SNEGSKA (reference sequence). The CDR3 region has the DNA TGCAGTGCTGGTCAAACAATGCCTTCACCCCTCCACTTT. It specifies CSAGQTMPSPLHF.

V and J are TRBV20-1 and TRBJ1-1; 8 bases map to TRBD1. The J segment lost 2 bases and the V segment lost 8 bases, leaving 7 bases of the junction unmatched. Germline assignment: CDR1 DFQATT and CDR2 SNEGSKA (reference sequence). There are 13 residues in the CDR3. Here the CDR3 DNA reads TGCAGTCCCGGACAGGGCAGCAACACTGAAGCTTTCTTT. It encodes CSPGQGSNTEAFF.

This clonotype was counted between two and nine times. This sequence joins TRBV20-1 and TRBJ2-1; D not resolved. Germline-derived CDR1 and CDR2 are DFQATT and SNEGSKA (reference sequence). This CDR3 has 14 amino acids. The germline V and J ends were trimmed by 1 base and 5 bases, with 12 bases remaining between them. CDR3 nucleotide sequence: TGCAGTGCTAGAGTGATAGCCAAAAACAATGAGCAGTTCTTC. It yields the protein CSARVIAKNNEQFF.

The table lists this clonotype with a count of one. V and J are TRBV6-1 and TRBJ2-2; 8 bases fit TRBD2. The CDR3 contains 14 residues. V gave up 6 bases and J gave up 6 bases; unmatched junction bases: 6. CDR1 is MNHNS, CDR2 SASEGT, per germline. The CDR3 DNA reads TGTGCCAGCAGCCCCGGGAGGGTCGCCGGGGAGCTGTTTTTT. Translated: CASSPGRVAGELFF.

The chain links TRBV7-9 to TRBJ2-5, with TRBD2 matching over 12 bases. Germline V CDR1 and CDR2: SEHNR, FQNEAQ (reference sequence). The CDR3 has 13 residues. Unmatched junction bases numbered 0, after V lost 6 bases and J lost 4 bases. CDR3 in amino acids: CASRGLAGETQYF. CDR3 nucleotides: TGTGCCAGCAGGGGACTAGCGGGAGAGACCCAGTACTTC. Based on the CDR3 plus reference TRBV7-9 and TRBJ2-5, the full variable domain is DTGVSQNPRHKITKRGQNVTFRCDPISEHNRLYWYRQTLGQGPEFLTYFQNEAQLEKSRLLSDRFSAERPKGSFSTLEIQRTEQGDSAMYLCASRGLAGETQYFGPGTRLLVL.

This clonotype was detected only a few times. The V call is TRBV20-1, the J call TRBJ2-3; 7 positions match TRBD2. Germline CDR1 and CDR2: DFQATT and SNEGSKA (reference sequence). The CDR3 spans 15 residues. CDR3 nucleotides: TGCAGCCTCACCGGAGGTAGCGGGCGCACAGATACGCAGTATTTT. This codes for CSLTGGSGRTDTQYF.

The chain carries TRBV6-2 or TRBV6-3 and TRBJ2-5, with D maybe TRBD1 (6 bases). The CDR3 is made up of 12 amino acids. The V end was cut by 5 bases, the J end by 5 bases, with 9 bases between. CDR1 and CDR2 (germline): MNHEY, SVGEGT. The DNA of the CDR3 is TGTGCCAGCAGTACAGGGCCCGAGACCCAGTACTTC. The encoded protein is CASSTGPETQYF.

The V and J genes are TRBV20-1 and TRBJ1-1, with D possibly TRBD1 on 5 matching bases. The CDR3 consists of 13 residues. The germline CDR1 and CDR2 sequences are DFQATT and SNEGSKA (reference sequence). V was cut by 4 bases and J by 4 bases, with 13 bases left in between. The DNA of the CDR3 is TGCAGTGCTACACCAACAGGCGGCACTGAAGCTTTCTTT. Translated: CSATPTGGTEAFF.

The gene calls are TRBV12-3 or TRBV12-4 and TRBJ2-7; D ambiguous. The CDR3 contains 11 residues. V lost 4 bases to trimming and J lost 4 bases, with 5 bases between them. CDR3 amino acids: CASSYLYEQYF. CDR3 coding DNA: TGTGCCAGCAGTTACTTATACGAGCAGTACTTC.

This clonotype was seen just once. The CDR3 spells CAWSLPLETQYF. The CDR3 coding sequence is TGTGCCTGGAGTCTACCTCTTGAGACCCAGTACTTC. The chain carries TRBV30 and TRBJ2-5, with D unresolved. CDR1 is GTSNPN, CDR2 SVGIG, per germline (reference sequence). The length of the CDR3 is 12 residues. Between the trimmed V and J ends, which lost 2 bases and 5 bases, there was a span of 9 bases.

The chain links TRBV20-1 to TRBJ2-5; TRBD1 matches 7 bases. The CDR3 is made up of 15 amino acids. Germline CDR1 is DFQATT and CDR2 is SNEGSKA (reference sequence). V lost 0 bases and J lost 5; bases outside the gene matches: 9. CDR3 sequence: CSARDPKGALETQYF. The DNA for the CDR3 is TGCAGTGCTAGAGACCCGAAGGGGGCGCTTGAGACCCAGTACTTC.

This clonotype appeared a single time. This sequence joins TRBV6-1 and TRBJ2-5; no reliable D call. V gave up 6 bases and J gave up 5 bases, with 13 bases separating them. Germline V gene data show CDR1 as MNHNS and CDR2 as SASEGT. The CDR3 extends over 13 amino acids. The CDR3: CASRDLGSETQYF. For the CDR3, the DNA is TGTGCCAGCAGGGACCTCGGGTCGGAGACCCAGTACTTC.

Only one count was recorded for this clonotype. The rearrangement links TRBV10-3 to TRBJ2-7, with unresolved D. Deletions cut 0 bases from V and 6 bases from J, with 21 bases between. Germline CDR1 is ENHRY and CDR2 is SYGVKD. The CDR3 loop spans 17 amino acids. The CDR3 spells CAISESSFRLPRGEQYF. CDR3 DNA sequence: TGTGCCATCAGTGAGTCGAGCTTTAGGCTTCCCCGCGGCGAGCAGTACTTC.

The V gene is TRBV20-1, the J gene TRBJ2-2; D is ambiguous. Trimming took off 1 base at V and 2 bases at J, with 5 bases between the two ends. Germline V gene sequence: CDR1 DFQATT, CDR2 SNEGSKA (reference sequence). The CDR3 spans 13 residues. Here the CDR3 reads CSARVANTGELFF. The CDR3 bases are TGCAGTGCTAGAGTGGCAAACACCGGGGAGCTGTTTTTT.

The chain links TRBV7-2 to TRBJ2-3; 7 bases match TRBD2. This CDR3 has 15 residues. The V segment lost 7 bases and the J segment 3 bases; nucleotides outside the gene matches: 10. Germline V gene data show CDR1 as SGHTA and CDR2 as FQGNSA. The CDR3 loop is CASTITSARTDTQYF. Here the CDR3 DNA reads TGTGCCAGCACCATTACTAGCGCGCGTACAGATACGCAGTATTTT.

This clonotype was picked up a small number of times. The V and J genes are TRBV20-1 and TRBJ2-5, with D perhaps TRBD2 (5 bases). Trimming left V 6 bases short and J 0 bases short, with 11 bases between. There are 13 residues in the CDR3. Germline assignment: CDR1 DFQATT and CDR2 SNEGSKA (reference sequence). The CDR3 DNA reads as TGCAGTGCCAATTTAGCGAACCAAGAGACCCAGTACTTC. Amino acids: CSANLANQETQYF.

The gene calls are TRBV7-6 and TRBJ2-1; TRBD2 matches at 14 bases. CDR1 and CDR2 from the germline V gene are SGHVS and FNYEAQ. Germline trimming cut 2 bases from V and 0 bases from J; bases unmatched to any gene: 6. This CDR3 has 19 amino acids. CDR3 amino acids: CASSLSRLAGGSSYNEQFF. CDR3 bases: TGTGCCAGCAGCTTATCTAGACTAGCGGGAGGGTCCTCCTACAATGAGCAGTTCTTC.